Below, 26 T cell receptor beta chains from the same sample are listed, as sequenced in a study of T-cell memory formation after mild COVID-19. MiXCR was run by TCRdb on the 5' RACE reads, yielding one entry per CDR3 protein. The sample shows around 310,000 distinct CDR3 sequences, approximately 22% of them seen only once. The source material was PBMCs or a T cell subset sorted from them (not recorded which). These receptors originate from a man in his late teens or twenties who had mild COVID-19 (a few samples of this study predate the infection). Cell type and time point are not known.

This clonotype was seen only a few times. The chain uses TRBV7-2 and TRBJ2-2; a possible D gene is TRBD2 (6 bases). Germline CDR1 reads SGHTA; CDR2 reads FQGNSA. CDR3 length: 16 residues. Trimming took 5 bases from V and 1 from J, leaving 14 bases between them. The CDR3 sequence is CASSVRGLKNTGELFF. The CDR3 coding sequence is TGTGCCAGCAGCGTGCGGGGACTTAAGAACACCGGGGAGCTGTTTTTT.

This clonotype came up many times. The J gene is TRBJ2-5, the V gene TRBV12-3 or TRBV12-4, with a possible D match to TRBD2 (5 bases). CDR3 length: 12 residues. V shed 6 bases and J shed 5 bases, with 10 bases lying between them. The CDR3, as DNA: TGTGCCAGCAGGCTAGGCGGGGAGACCCAGTACTTC. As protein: CASRLGGETQYF.

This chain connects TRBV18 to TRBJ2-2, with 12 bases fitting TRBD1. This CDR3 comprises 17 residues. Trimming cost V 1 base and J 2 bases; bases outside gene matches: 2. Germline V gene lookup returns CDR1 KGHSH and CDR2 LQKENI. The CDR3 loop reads CASSPRGTGGNTGELFF. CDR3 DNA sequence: TGTGCCAGCTCACCACGAGGGACAGGGGGCAACACCGGGGAGCTGTTTTTT.

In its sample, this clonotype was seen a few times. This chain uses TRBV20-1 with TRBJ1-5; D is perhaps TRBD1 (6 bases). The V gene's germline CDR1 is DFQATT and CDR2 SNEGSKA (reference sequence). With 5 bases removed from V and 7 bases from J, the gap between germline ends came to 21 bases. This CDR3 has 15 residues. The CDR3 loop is CSAPNLYREGQPQHF. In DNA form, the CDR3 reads TGCAGTGCTCCCAACCTCTACAGGGAAGGGCAGCCCCAGCATTTT.

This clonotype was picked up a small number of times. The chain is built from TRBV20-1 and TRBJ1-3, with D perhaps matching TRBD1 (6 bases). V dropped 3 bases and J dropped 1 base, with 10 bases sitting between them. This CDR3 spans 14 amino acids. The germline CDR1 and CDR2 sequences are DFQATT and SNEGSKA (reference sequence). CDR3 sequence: CSASQGTSGNTIYF. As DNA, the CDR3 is TGCAGTGCTAGTCAGGGGACATCTGGAAACACCATATATTTT.

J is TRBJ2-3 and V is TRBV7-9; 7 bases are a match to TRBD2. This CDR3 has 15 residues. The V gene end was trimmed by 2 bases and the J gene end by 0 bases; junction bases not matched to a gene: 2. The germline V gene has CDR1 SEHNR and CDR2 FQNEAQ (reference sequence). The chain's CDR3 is CASSLTSESTDTQYF. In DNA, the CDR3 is TGTGCCAGCAGCTTAACTAGCGAGAGCACAGATACGCAGTATTTT. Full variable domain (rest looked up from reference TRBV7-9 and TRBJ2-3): DTGVSQNPRHKITKRGQNVTFRCDPISEHNRLYWYRQTLGQGPEFLTYFQNEAQLEKSRLLSDRFSAERPKGSFSTLEIQRTEQGDSAMYLCASSLTSESTDTQYFGPGTRLTVL.

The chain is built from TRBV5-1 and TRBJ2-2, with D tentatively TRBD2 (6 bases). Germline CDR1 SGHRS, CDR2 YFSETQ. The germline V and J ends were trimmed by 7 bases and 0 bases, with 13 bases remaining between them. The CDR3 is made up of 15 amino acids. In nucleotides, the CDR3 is TGCGCCAGCTGTTGCGGGACTTCGAACACCGGGGAGCTGTTTTTT. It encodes CASCCGTSNTGELFF.

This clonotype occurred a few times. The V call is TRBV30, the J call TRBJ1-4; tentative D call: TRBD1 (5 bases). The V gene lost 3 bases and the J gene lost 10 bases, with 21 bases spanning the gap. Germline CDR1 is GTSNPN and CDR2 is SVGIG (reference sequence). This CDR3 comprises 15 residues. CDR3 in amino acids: CAWSDTGALGGKLFF. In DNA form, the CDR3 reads TGTGCCTGGAGCGACACCGGGGCCCTCGGTGGAAAACTGTTTTTT.

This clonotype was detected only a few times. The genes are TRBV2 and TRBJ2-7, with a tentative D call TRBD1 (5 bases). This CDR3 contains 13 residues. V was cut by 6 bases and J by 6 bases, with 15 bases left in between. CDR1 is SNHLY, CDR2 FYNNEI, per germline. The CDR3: CASRRQYAFEQYV. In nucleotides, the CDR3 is TGTGCCAGCAGAAGACAGTACGCCTTCGAGCAGTACGTC.

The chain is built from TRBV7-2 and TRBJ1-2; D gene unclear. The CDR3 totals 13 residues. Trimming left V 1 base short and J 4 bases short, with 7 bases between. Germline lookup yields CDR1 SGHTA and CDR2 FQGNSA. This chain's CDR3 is CASSLVQAYGYTF. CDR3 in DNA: TGTGCCAGCAGCTTAGTCCAGGCCTATGGCTACACCTTC.

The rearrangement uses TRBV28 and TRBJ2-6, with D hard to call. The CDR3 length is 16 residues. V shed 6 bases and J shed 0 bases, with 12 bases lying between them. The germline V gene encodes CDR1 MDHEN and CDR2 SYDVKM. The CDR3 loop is CASSLDRASGANVLTF. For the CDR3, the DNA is TGTGCCAGCAGCCTAGACCGAGCCTCTGGGGCCAACGTCCTGACTTTC.

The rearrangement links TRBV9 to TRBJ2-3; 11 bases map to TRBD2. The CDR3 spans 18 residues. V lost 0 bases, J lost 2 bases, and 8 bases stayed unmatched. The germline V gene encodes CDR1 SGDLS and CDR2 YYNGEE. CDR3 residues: CASSVGLLAGGPTDTQYF. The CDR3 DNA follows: TGTGCCAGCAGCGTAGGCCTTCTAGCGGGGGGCCCCACAGATACGCAGTATTTT.

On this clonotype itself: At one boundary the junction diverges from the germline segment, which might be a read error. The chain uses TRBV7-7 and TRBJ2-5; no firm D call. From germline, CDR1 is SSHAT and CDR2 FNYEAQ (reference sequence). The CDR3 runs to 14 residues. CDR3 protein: CASSLGRQQETQYF. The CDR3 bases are TGTGCTAGCAGCTTAGGGCGTCAGCAAGAGACCCAGTACTTC. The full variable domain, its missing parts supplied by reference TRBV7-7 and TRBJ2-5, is GAGVSQSPRYKVTKRGQDVTLRCDPISSHATLYWYQQALGQGPEFLTYFNYEAQPDKSGLPSDRFSAERPEGSISTLTIQRTEQRDSAMYRCASSLGRQQETQYFGPGTRLLVL.

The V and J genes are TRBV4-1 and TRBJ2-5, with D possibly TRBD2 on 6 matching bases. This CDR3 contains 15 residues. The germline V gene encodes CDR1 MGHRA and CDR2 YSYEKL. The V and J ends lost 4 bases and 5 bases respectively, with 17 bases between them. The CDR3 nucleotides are TGCGCCAGCAGCCCGCATGGCGCGGGGCCCGAGACCCAGTACTTC. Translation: CASSPHGAGPETQYF.

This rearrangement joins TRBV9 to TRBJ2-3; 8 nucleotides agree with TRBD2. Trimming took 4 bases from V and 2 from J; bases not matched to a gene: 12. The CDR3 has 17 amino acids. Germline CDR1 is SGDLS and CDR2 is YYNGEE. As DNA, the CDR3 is TGTGCCAGCAGCTTCTTTAGCGGGGATCTTCCCACAGATACGCAGTATTTT. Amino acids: CASSFFSGDLPTDTQYF. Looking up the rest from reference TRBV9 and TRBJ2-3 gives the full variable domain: DSGVTQTPKHLITATGQRVTLRCSPRSGDLSVYWYQQSLDQGLQFLIQYYNGEERAKGNILERFSAQQFPDLHSELNLSSLELGDSALYFCASSFFSGDLPTDTQYFGPGTRLTVL.

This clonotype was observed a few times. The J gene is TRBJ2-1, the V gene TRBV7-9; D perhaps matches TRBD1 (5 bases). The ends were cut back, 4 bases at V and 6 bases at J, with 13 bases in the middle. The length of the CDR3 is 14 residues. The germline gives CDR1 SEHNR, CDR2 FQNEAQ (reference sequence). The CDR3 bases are TGTGCCAGCAGCTCAGGGCCGGGTCTCAATGAGCAGTTCTTC. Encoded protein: CASSSGPGLNEQFF.

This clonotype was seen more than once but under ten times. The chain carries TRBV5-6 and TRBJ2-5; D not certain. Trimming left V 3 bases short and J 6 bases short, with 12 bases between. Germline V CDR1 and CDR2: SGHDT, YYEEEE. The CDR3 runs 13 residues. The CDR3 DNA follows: TGTGCCAGCAGCTGGGTAAATAGAAAGACCCAGTACTTC. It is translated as CASSWVNRKTQYF.

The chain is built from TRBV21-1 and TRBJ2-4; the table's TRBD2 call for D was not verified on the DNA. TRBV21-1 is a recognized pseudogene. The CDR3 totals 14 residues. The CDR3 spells CASTQRQGGNIQYF. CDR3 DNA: TGTGCCAGCACCCAGCGGCAGGGGGGAAACATTCAGTACTTC.

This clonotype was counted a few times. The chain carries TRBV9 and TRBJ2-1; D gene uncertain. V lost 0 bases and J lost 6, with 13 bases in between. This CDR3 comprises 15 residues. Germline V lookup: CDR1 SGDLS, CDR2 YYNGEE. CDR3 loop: CASSVAASEGNEQFF. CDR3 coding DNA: TGTGCCAGCAGCGTAGCGGCTAGTGAAGGCAATGAGCAGTTCTTC.

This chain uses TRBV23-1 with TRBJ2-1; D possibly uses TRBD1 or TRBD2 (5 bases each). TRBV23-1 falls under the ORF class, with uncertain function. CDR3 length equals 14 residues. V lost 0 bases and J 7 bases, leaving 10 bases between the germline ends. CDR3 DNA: TGCGCCAGCAGTCAATCGGGACGGGGAAATGAGCAGTTCTTC. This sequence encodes CASSQSGRGNEQFF.

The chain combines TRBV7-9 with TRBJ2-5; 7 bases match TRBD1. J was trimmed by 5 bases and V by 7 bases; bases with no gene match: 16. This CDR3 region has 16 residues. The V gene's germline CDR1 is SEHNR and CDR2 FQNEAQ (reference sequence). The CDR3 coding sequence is TGTGCCAGCATCCGAGAGGGGACAGTATCCGAGGAGACCCAGTACTTC. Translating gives CASIREGTVSEETQYF. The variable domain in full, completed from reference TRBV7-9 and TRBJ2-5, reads DTGVSQNPRHKITKRGQNVTFRCDPISEHNRLYWYRQTLGQGPEFLTYFQNEAQLEKSRLLSDRFSAERPKGSFSTLEIQRTEQGDSAMYLCASIREGTVSEETQYFGPGTRLLVL.

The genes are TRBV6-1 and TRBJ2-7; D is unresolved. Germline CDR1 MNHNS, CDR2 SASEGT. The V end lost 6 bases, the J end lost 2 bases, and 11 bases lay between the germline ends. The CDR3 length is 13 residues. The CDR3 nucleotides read TGTGCCAGCAGGGGTGACCCCACCTACGAGCAGTACGTC. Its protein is CASRGDPTYEQYV.

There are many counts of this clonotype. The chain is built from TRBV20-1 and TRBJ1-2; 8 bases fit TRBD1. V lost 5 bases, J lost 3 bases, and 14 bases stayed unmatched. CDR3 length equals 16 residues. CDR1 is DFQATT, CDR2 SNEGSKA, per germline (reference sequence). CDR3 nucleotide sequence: TGCAGTGCTCCTCGACTCGGGTCAGGGGGCGACTATGGCTACACCTTC. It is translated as CSAPRLGSGGDYGYTF.

The CDR3 loop reads CASSPRDRVEKLFF. CDR3 nucleotides: TGTGCCAGCAGCCCCCGGGACAGGGTGGAAAAACTGTTTTTT. This rearrangement joins TRBV12-3 or TRBV12-4 to TRBJ1-4; 9 bases align to TRBD1. The CDR3 spans 14 residues. V was clipped by 6 bases and J by 8 bases; unmatched bases: 7.

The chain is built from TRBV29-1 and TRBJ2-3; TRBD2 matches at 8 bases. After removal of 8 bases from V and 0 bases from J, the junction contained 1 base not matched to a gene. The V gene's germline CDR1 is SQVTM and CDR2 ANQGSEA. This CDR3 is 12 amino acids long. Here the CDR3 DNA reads TGCAGCCCTAGCGGGAGCACAGATACGCAGTATTTT. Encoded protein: CSPSGSTDTQYF.

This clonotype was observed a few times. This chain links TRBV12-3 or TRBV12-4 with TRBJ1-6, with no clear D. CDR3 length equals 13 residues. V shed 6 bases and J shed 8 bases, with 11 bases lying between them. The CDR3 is CASRLAPDSPLHF. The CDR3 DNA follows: TGTGCCAGCAGGCTGGCCCCCGATTCACCCCTCCACTTT.